This is a list of T cell receptor beta chains from one sample in a study of shared clonotypes between healthy human individuals. This table comes from immunoSEQ multiplex PCR, and its TCRdb copy is limited to in-frame clones, with some not included. The table lists some 2.4 million clones, 80% to 95% of them singletons. Sequencing used naive CD4+ T cells from PBMCs. Receptors originate from a man aged 18 to 35 in good health. Some clones in this sample may be carry-over from other donors' samples. The CDR3 runs from the conserved cysteine through the conserved F or W. D genes are given only for firm matches. A row's size may be missing; if present it is once, few, many or a size class.

V	J	size	D	CDR3	DNA
TRBV5-1	TRBJ1-1	NA	NA	CASSFDPGRYGEAFF	TGCGCCAGCAGCTTCGACCCAGGGAGGTATGGTGAAGCTTTCTTT
TRBV19	TRBJ2-7	NA	NA	CASSFQQGSEQYF	TGTGCCAGTAGTTTCCAACAGGGAAGCGAGCAGTACTTC
TRBV7-2	TRBJ2-1	NA	TRBD2	CASSPRAGGPHNEQFF	TGTGCCAGCAGCCCTCGAGCGGGAGGGCCCCACAATGAGCAGTTCTTC
TRBV6-6	TRBJ1-2	NA	NA	CASSSEVRSSSGYTF	TGTGCCAGCAGCAGCGAGGTGCGCTCCTCTTCTGGCTACACCTTC
TRBV19	TRBJ1-1	NA	NA	CASSLDRYARNTEAFF	TGTGCCAGTAGTCTCGATCGATACGCTAGGAACACTGAAGCTTTCTTT
TRBV9	TRBJ2-1	NA	NA	CASSVGRDLYNEQFF	TGTGCCAGCAGCGTAGGGCGGGACCTTTACAATGAGCAGTTCTTC
TRBV5-1	TRBJ2-3	NA	TRBD2	CASSLGTSGRSTDTQYF	TGCGCCAGCAGCCTCGGGACTAGCGGGAGGAGCACAGATACGCAGTATTTT
TRBV7-2	TRBJ2-2	NA	NA	CASGQTGELFF	TGTGCCAGCGGGCAGACCGGGGAGCTGTTTTTT
TRBV9	TRBJ2-1	NA	TRBD1	CASSARQGINEQFF	TGTGCCAGCAGCGCCCGACAGGGTATCAATGAGCAGTTCTTC
TRBV7-2	TRBJ1-1	NA	NA	CASSFVAGPTEAFF	TGTGCCAGCAGCTTCGTCGCAGGGCCCACTGAAGCTTTCTTT
TRBV6-1	TRBJ2-3	NA	NA	CASSVQGRDTQYF	TGTGCCAGCAGTGTCCAGGGAAGAGATACGCAGTATTTT
TRBV28	TRBJ1-1	NA	TRBD1	CASAGTGARGTEAFF	TGTGCCAGCGCCGGGACAGGGGCGCGGGGCACTGAAGCTTTCTTT
TRBV5-1	TRBJ2-2	NA	NA	CASSMGVDPNTGELFF	TGCGCCAGCAGTATGGGAGTAGATCCGAACACCGGGGAGCTGTTTTTT
TRBV27	TRBJ2-7	NA	NA	CASSPFAKTYEQYF	TGTGCCAGCAGTCCTTTCGCCAAAACCTACGAGCAGTACTTC
TRBV6-1	TRBJ1-5	NA	NA	CASSEYRVQPQHF	TGTGCCAGCAGTGAATATCGGGTACAGCCCCAGCATTTT
TRBV18	TRBJ2-2	NA	TRBD1	CASSPPDRVNTGELFF	TGTGCCAGCTCACCACCGGACAGGGTAAACACCGGGGAGCTGTTTTTT
TRBV7-9	TRBJ2-5	NA	TRBD2	CASSTTPGLAGEETQYF	TGTGCCAGCAGTACCACCCCGGGACTAGCGGGAGAAGAGACCCAGTACTTC
TRBV6-6	TRBJ1-5	once	TRBD1	CASSTGGNQPQHF	TGTGCCAGCAGTACAGGGGGCAATCAGCCCCAGCATTTT
TRBV2	TRBJ2-2	NA	NA	CASSDRLENTGELFF	TGTGCCAGCAGTGACCGACTCGAGAACACCGGGGAGCTGTTTTTT
TRBV2	TRBJ2-1	NA	NA	CASSREGSYNEQFF	TGTGCCAGCAGCCGGGAAGGGTCCTACAATGAGCAGTTCTTC
TRBV2	TRBJ2-7	NA	NA	CASSERGSYEQYF	TGTGCCAGCAGTGAACGGGGTTCCTACGAGCAGTACTTC
TRBV4-1	TRBJ1-1	NA	NA	CASSLLMNTEAFF	TGCGCCAGCAGTCTCCTCATGAACACTGAAGCTTTCTTT
TRBV10-3	TRBJ2-7	NA	NA	CAISDGTLGSYEQYF	TGTGCCATCAGTGACGGGACATTAGGGAGTTACGAGCAGTACTTC
TRBV29-1	TRBJ2-3	NA	TRBD2	CSGTRDGTDTQYF	TGCAGTGGGACTAGAGATGGCACAGATACGCAGTATTTT
TRBV6-1	TRBJ1-1	NA	NA	CASSDQGSTEAFF	TGTGCCAGCAGTGACCAGGGGAGTACTGAAGCTTTCTTT
TRBV9	TRBJ2-1	NA	NA	CASSAAQSDRNEQFF	TGTGCCAGCAGCGCCGCACAGAGCGACAGAAATGAGCAGTTCTTC
TRBV11-3	TRBJ2-3	NA	NA	CASSLASGLRTDTQYF	TGTGCCAGCAGCTTAGCCTCGGGACTTCGCACAGATACGCAGTATTTT
TRBV12-5	TRBJ2-3	NA	TRBD1	CASGPTGADTQYF	TGTGCTAGTGGTCCAACAGGGGCAGATACGCAGTATTTT
TRBV4-1	TRBJ1-1	NA	TRBD1	CASSQDSGGNTEAFF	TGCGCCAGCAGCCAAGACTCAGGGGGTAACACTGAAGCTTTCTTT
TRBV5-5	TRBJ2-1	NA	NA	CASSFEGGLYNEQFF	TGTGCCAGCAGCTTCGAGGGGGGCCTCTACAATGAGCAGTTCTTC
TRBV5-8	TRBJ2-5	NA	TRBD2	CASSLEASGATYQETQYF	TGTGCCAGCAGCTTGGAGGCTAGCGGGGCCACCTACCAAGAGACCCAGTACTTC
TRBV6-5	TRBJ2-7	NA	NA	CASSYSSRFNYEQYF	TGTGCCAGCAGTTACTCATCGCGGTTCAACTACGAGCAGTACTTC
TRBV7-9	TRBJ1-3	NA	TRBD1	CASSEDRAGNTIYF	TGTGCCAGCAGCGAGGACAGGGCAGGAAACACCATATATTTT
TRBV5-1	TRBJ1-2	NA	NA	CASSLAPRGGNYGYTF	TGCGCCAGCAGCTTGGCCCCCAGGGGTGGAAACTATGGCTACACCTTC
TRBV18	TRBJ2-2	NA	TRBD2	CASSTSPPGELFF	TGTGCCAGCTCGACTAGCCCCCCCGGGGAGCTGTTTTTT
TRBV11-2	TRBJ1-2	NA	NA	CASSSGVWGYTF	TGTGCCAGCAGCTCGGGGGTTTGGGGCTACACCTTC
TRBV28	TRBJ2-5	NA	NA	CASSSTGPETQYF	TGTGCCAGCAGCTCTACAGGGCCAGAGACCCAGTACTTC
TRBV9	TRBJ1-2	once	NA	CASSAPGRTMDYTF	TGTGCCAGCAGCGCACCGGGACGGACAATGGACTACACCTTC
TRBV14	TRBJ2-3	NA	NA	CASSRDISDTQYF	TGTGCCAGCAGCAGGGACATTTCAGATACGCAGTATTTT
TRBV30	TRBJ1-4	NA	NA	CAWSKGLYEKLFF	TGTGCCTGGAGTAAGGGGCTCTATGAAAAACTGTTTTTT
TRBV5-1	TRBJ2-7	NA	NA	CASTSEFSYEQYF	TGCGCCAGTACGTCGGAATTCTCCTACGAGCAGTACTTC
TRBV9	TRBJ1-2	few	NA	CASSPYTEKGYTF	TGTGCCAGCAGCCCTTACACGGAGAAAGGCTACACCTTC
TRBV6-5	TRBJ2-7	NA	NA	CASSYSYRDNEQYF	TGTGCCAGCAGTTACTCGTACAGGGATAACGAGCAGTACTTC
TRBV5-1	TRBJ2-7	NA	TRBD2	CASSLESSGPGEQYF	TGCGCCAGCAGCTTGGAGTCTAGCGGTCCAGGCGAGCAGTACTTC
TRBV2	TRBJ2-1	NA	NA	CASSDDLGFF	TGTGCCAGCAGTGATGATCTAGGCTTCTTC
TRBV7-2	TRBJ2-3	NA	TRBD2	CASSFTSGTDTQYF	TGTGCCAGCAGCTTCACTAGCGGCACAGATACGCAGTATTTT
TRBV7-2	TRBJ2-1	NA	TRBD2	CASSPFGGRGVNEQFF	TGTGCCAGCAGCCCATTCGGGGGGAGAGGGGTCAATGAGCAGTTCTTC
TRBV28	TRBJ1-2	NA	TRBD1	CASSLYPGQRSNYGYTF	TGTGCCAGCAGTTTATATCCGGGACAGCGTTCTAACTATGGCTACACCTTC
TRBV7-2	TRBJ2-1	NA	NA	CASSWTAYNEQFF	TGTGCCAGCAGCTGGACGGCCTACAATGAGCAGTTCTTC
TRBV28	TRBJ1-2	NA	NA	CASSVGTDYGYTF	TGTGCCAGCAGTGTTGGGACGGATTATGGCTACACCTTC
TRBV18	TRBJ1-5	NA	TRBD1	CASSLGQGGQPQHF	TGTGCCAGCTCACTTGGACAGGGAGGTCAGCCCCAGCATTTT